The entry that follows covers one TCR beta chain sequence. Its antigen has not been determined. Per-nucleotide qualities are absent, and no much larger clonotype sits a single base away. At diagnosis, peripheral blood, uninvolved tumor-adjacent lung and tumor were collected and were preserved as a mix of fresh-frozen and FFPE material. For TCR repertoire profiling, the blood samples were analyzed as peripheral blood mononuclear cells. These data originate in a study of T cells in localized non-small cell lung cancer (dated by TCRdb to about 2020). Notes on the research overall: T cell repertoires of about 240 early-stage NSCLC patients were analyzed, with tumors being compared against uninvolved tumor-adjacent lungs. The cohort consisted of under 300 treatment-naive NSCLC patients whose localized lung tumors had been resected. Of the NSCLC patients, roughly 130 were male and 107 were female, and the mean age was about 69 years. Findings and caveats that apply to the study as a whole: A median of 57 of the top 100 tumor clones turned up in the paired uninvolved adjacent lung, and 28 of those clones also ranked among the top 100 of that same adjacent lung. Because multi-region sequencing of the tumors was not done, intratumor heterogeneity could not be ruled out. Higher blood T cell density associated with longer overall survival, while higher adjacent-lung clonality associated with shorter survival. The highest T cell clonality was observed in uninvolved tumor-adjacent lung, where clonality exceeded that of tumor, suggesting that antigenic responses were more focused in uninvolved tumor-adjacent lung. Because the study design was exploratory, TCR variables were selected using unadjusted p-values without false-discovery rate correction.

In the germline V gene, CDR1 corresponds to ENHRY and CDR2 to SYGVKD. V and J are truncated by 4 bases and 3 bases respectively, leaving an intervening sequence of 9 bases. The cysteine opens and the phenylalanine closes a CDR3 of 13 amino acids. The retained sequence is limited to the CDR3, 39 bases, with the frame set at the first base. TCR beta CDR3 regions were sequenced from DNA using the immunoSEQ Assay. Under the source paper's analysis protocol: T cell density was computed as TCR beta template counts normalized to usable DNA estimated by amplifying housekeeping genes. Richness was estimated using the preseqR package, with extrapolation to 400,000 templates for PBMC samples and to 120,000 templates for tissue samples. Clonality was defined by subtracting Pielou's evenness from one. Tissue-enriched TCRs were identified by differential abundance testing using productive amino-acid clonotypes, minimum total count 5 and alpha 0.1. The Jaccard Index and the Morisita Overlap Index were used to quantify repertoire overlap between compartments. GLIPH clustered TCR beta CDR3s with public tetramer-defined viral CDR3s; viral motifs required at least three viral sequences plus V-gene enrichment. TCRdb limited this immuneACCESS table to in-frame rearrangements with V and J called. A share of clones is missing; checked studies link under half to unresolved V genes, and the rest is unexplained. V, J and clone size are those of that table, while D and trimming were read from the DNA. Recorded for this sample are roughly 18,000 clones; approximately 82% of them occurred a single time. The top ten constitute roughly 27% of the sample.

The origin of this receptor is an older female donor with stage I lung adenocarcinoma. The sequence is built from TRBV10-3 and TRBJ1-1; a tentative D call is TRBD1 (6 bases match). Sequenced here: peripheral blood, sampled before any cancer treatment. The CDR3 sequence is CAISVSGDTEAFF. The sequenced DNA is TGTGCCATCAGTGTATCAGGGGACACTGAAGCTTTCTTT.